Below, one T cell receptor beta chain is given with its context. Its antigen is still unknown. No clone much larger than this one lies a single base away; base qualities are absent. The donors were roughly 40 Caucasian individuals from Russia, aged roughly 6 to 100 years, who were systemically healthy. About 10 milliliters of peripheral blood were collected from each donor into EDTA-treated Vacutainer tubes. Ficoll-Paque density-gradient centrifugation was used to isolate PBMCs, with at least 6.5 million per sample. Trizol reagent was used to extract total RNA from PBMCs, with at least 5 micrograms per sample. For every donor, an aliquot of PBMCs went through flow cytometry to measure the percentages of naive CD45RAhigh/CD27high T cells. This sample is drawn from a study of blood T cells in healthy people across ages (dated by TCRdb to between 2015 and 2017). With regard to the full study: In model experiments, roughly one uniquely barcoded TCR beta cDNA molecule per two T cells was captured by template switching. Age-related changes in TCR beta repertoire diversity were measured in the study by deep sequencing normalized with unique cDNA molecular identifiers. The donors were split into four age groups: young (average about 16 years), middle-aged (about 40), aged (over 55) and long-lived (about 74). To avoid experimental bias, donors of different ages were distributed randomly across sequencing lanes. Two additional independent replicas of 1 million unique cDNA reads from the same blood draw were analyzed for two donors (one aged 18 to 30 and one aged 80 or older). The paper as a whole reports these results and caveats: As age increased, observed TCR beta diversity per million T cells dropped in a roughly linear way, and a significant reduction was already evident by age about 40. Estimates of total diversity based on one million sequenced T cells were regarded as lower bounds and as underestimates. Because profiling used bulk unsorted PBMCs, naive and antigen-experienced compartments could not be compared conclusively. Compared with the aged group, the long-lived group had more naive CD4+ T cells, fewer expanded clones and increased TCR diversity, suggesting age selection. A strong correlation was found between observed TCR beta diversity and the percentage of naive T cells measured by flow cytometry. Because donor CMV infection status was unknown, age-related changes in expanded clonotypes were potentially confounded.

Libraries were made using 5' RACE. Sequencing took place on an Illumina HiSeq 2500. The second PCR ran for roughly 7 to 12 cycles and used a J-beta primer mix along with a sample-barcoded 5' primer. Each TCR beta cDNA molecule received a unique molecular identifier from a template-switch 5' adaptor carrying 12 random nucleotides. At least 2.5 million CDR3-containing paired-end reads were obtained from each sample. The Mint cDNA synthesis kit, primed by a TRBC-specific oligonucleotide, was used to synthesize first-strand cDNA from all RNA. Following uracil-DNA glycosylase treatment, all cDNA underwent a first 18-cycle PCR with the universal primers M1SS and BC2_uni_R. In the paper's pipeline: For normalization, 1 million high-quality reads, each with a distinct molecular identifier, were randomly selected from each sample. Reads with shared molecular identifiers were discarded instead of being binned into consensus sequences. MiTCR, with a Q25 quality threshold and the strictest error-elimination algorithm, was used for CDR3 identification, clonotype clustering and error correction. A nonparametric unseen species model with Euler transformation was used to estimate lower-bound total TCR beta diversity. The public sequencing data were trimmed at Q25 with fastp and processed into clonotypes with MiXCR by TCRdb, which kept only in-frame beta chains. Rows merge per CDR3 protein into single entries with the most common DNA and genes. TCRdb's processing, not the authors', yielded these V and J calls. The sample data list hundreds of thousands of distinct CDR3 sequences, and about three fifths of these were observed just once. The ten largest make up around 22% of the sample.

CDR1 and CDR2, looked up from the germline V gene, are KGHSH and LQKENI. The CDR3 numbers 14 residues from cysteine through phenylalanine. The kept DNA is CDR3 alone, 42 bases in frame from the first base. This clonotype was obtained from a man aged 25-40 years in good health. This chain joins TRBV18 to TRBJ2-4; the D gene cannot be resolved beyond TRBD1 or TRBD2, each matching 7 bases. TRBJ2-7 explains the end of the DNA better; the J call may be wrong. The sequencing input was blood. The nucleotide sequence is given as TGTGCCAGCTCAACTCAGGGGGGGGAGAACGAGCAGTACTTC. It encodes CASSTQGGENEQYF.